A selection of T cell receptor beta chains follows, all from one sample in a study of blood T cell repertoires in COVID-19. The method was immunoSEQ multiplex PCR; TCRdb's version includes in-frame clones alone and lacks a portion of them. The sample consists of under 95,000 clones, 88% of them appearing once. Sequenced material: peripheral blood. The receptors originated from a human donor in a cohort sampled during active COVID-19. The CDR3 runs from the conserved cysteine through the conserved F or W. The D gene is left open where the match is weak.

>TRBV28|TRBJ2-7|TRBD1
CASSFRGQEIYEQYF
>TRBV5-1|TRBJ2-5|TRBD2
CATGLAGVSQETQYF
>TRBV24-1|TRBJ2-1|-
CATSDPPGDEQFF
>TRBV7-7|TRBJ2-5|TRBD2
CASSLGLSGIQETQYF
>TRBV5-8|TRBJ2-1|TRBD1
CASSSPSDRVLATSYNEQFF
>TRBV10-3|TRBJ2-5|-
CAISVSGQKEETQYF
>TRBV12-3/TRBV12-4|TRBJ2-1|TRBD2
CASSYTAGGVRFF
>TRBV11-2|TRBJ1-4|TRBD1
CASSLGGQDYEKLFF
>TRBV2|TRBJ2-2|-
CASSSERMSQGNTGELFF
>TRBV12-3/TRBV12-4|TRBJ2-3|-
CASSTFDTQYF
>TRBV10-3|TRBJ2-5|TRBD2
CATTIGTSGRTSQETQYF
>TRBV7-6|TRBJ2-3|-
CASSPRTDSSTDTQYF
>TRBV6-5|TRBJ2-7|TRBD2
CASERLAGKYEQYF
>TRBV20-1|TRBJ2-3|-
CSGLGTDTQYF
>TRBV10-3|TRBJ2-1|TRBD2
CAIRGGANNEQFF
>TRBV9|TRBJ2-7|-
CASSVDSGSEQYF
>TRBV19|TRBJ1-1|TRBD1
CASRDRSGLSEAFF
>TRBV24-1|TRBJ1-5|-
CATSESTGPNQPQHF
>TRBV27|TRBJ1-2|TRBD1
CASSFFGQGKNYGYTF
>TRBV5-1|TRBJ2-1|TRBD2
CASQRTSGGLNEQFF
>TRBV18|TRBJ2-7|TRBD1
CASSPRDRSYEQYF
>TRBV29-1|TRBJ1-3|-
CSVEERAGNTIYF
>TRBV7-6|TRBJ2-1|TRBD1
CASSLRTGEGGEQFF
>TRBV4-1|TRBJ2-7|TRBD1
CASSQVAETGGHYEQYF
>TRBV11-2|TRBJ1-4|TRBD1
CASSYDRGDEKLFF
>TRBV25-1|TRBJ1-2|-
CASSEWGEEDYGYTF
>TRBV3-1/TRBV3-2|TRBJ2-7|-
CASSPEDGWEQYF
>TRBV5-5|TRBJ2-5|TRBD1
CASSPGTGVGETQYF